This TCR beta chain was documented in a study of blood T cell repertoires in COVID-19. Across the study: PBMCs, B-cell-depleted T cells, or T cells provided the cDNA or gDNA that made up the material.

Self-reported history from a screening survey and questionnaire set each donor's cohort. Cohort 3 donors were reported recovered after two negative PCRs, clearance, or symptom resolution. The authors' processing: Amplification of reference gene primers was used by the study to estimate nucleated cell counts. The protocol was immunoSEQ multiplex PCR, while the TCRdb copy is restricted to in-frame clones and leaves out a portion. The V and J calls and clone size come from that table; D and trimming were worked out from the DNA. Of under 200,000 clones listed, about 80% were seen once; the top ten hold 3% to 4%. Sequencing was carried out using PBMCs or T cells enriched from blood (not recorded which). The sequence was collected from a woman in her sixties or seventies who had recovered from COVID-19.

Here the CDR3 DNA reads TGTGCCAGTAGGGGGCCCAGCTCTCCGAACACTGAAGCTTTCTTT. Its translation: CASRGPSSPNTEAFF. The J gene is TRBJ1-1, the V gene TRBV19; TRBD1 might be the D (5 bases). V lost 6 bases and J 1 base, leaving 15 bases between the germline ends. Germline values: CDR1 LNHDA, CDR2 SQIVND (reference sequence). This CDR3 spans 15 amino acids. Variable domain in full (rest from reference TRBV19 and TRBJ1-1): DGGITQSPKYLFRKEGQNVTLSCEQNLNHDAMYWYRQDPGQGLRLIYYSQIVNDFQKGDIAEGYSVSREKKESFPLTVTSAQKNPTAFYLCASRGPSSPNTEAFFGQGTRLTVV.